This is a list of T cell receptor beta chains from one sample in a study of blood T cell repertoires in COVID-19. Here immunoSEQ multiplex PCR was the method, and the copy in TCRdb shows in-frame clones only, minus some. The sample has 98,000 or so clones, 60% to 85% seen once. Sequencing was performed on peripheral blood. These receptors all come from a woman aged 40 to 55 with acute or convalescent COVID-19. Each CDR3 is given with its conserved first and last residue. D genes are given only for firm matches. The size of a clone is reported for some rows only, either as once, few or many, or as a class for expanded clones.

v_call: TRBV5-1
clone_size: NA
d_call: NA
j_call: TRBJ2-5
cdr3_nt: TGCGCCAGCGGGGGGACGCCGACGGAGACCCAGTACTTC
cdr3_aa: CASGGTPTETQYF

v_call: TRBV5-4
clone_size: NA
d_call: TRBD1
j_call: TRBJ1-4
cdr3_nt: TGTGCCAGCAGCCTACCGGGACAGGGAAGTGAAAAACTGTTTTTT
cdr3_aa: CASSLPGQGSEKLFF

v_call: TRBV7-9
clone_size: NA
d_call: TRBD1
j_call: TRBJ2-5
cdr3_nt: TGTGCCAGCAGCTTAGCGTTGACAGGGCAAGAGACCCAGTACTTC
cdr3_aa: CASSLALTGQETQYF

v_call: TRBV6-2/TRBV6-3
clone_size: NA
d_call: TRBD2
j_call: TRBJ2-5
cdr3_nt: TGTGCCAGCAGTTACGGCGGGGGGGCCACAGAGACCCAGTACTTC
cdr3_aa: CASSYGGGATETQYF

v_call: TRBV15
clone_size: NA
d_call: NA
j_call: TRBJ1-5
cdr3_nt: TGTGCCACCAGCAGCACAGGTTATAGCAATCAGCCCCAGCATTTT
cdr3_aa: CATSSTGYSNQPQHF

v_call: TRBV6-5
clone_size: NA
d_call: NA
j_call: TRBJ1-1
cdr3_nt: TGTGCCAGCAGTTACTACTTGACAGATGAAGCTTTCTTT
cdr3_aa: CASSYYLTDEAFF

v_call: TRBV15
clone_size: NA
d_call: NA
j_call: TRBJ1-5
cdr3_nt: TGTGCCACCAGCCCTGGGGGGAGCAATCAGCCCCAGCATTTT
cdr3_aa: CATSPGGSNQPQHF

v_call: TRBV5-1
clone_size: NA
d_call: NA
j_call: TRBJ2-1
cdr3_nt: TGCGCCAGCAGCTTGGGCGACAGCTACAATGAGCAGTTCTTC
cdr3_aa: CASSLGDSYNEQFF

v_call: TRBV5-4
clone_size: NA
d_call: NA
j_call: TRBJ1-1
cdr3_nt: TGTGCCAGCAGCTTGGGTCTTGGGGGCACAGGAAACACTGAAGCTTTCTTT
cdr3_aa: CASSLGLGGTGNTEAFF

v_call: TRBV5-1
clone_size: NA
d_call: TRBD1
j_call: TRBJ1-1
cdr3_nt: TGCGCCAGCAGCCCGACAGGGTCCACTGAAGCTTTCTTT
cdr3_aa: CASSPTGSTEAFF

v_call: TRBV6-2/TRBV6-3
clone_size: NA
d_call: TRBD2
j_call: TRBJ2-2
cdr3_nt: TGTGCCAGCAGTTACTTCGCGGGGGGCACCGGGGAGCTGTTTTTT
cdr3_aa: CASSYFAGGTGELFF

v_call: TRBV28
clone_size: few
d_call: TRBD1
j_call: TRBJ1-4
cdr3_nt: TGTGCCAGCAGGACCACAGGGGGACCTAATGAAAAACTGTTTTTT
cdr3_aa: CASRTTGGPNEKLFF

v_call: TRBV5-1
clone_size: NA
d_call: TRBD1
j_call: TRBJ2-7
cdr3_nt: TGCGCCAGCAGCCCTTGGACAGGGAGCACCTACGAGCAGTACTTC
cdr3_aa: CASSPWTGSTYEQYF

v_call: TRBV5-1
clone_size: NA
d_call: TRBD2
j_call: TRBJ2-5
cdr3_nt: TGCGCCAGCAGCCTTACAGGGCGGGGGGAAGAGACCCAGTACTTC
cdr3_aa: CASSLTGRGEETQYF

v_call: TRBV11-2
clone_size: NA
d_call: TRBD1
j_call: TRBJ2-3
cdr3_nt: TGTGCCAGCAGCTTAGTAATGGACAGGTCAGATACGCAGTATTTT
cdr3_aa: CASSLVMDRSDTQYF

v_call: TRBV9
clone_size: NA
d_call: NA
j_call: TRBJ1-1
cdr3_nt: TGTGCCAGCAGCGTAGTTACGGGCACTGAAGCTTTCTTT
cdr3_aa: CASSVVTGTEAFF

v_call: TRBV7-6
clone_size: NA
d_call: NA
j_call: TRBJ2-3
cdr3_nt: TGTGCCAGCAGCTTAGAAAGCGCGCTCGGTACAGATACGCAGTATTTT
cdr3_aa: CASSLESALGTDTQYF

v_call: TRBV28
clone_size: NA
d_call: NA
j_call: TRBJ1-2
cdr3_nt: TGTGCCAGCAGTCCGGGAGGAGGTTATGGCTACACCTTC
cdr3_aa: CASSPGGGYGYTF

v_call: TRBV28
clone_size: NA
d_call: TRBD1
j_call: TRBJ2-2
cdr3_nt: TGTGCCAGCAGTCGACAGGGTCGGAACACCGGGGAGCTGTTTTTT
cdr3_aa: CASSRQGRNTGELFF

v_call: TRBV6-1
clone_size: NA
d_call: NA
j_call: TRBJ2-1
cdr3_nt: TGTGCCAGCAGTGGGGGTCGGGGGGCCCCTTCAAGCTCCTACAATGAGCAGTTCTTC
cdr3_aa: CASSGGRGAPSSSYNEQFF

v_call: TRBV20-1
clone_size: NA
d_call: NA
j_call: TRBJ1-4
cdr3_nt: TGCAGTGCTGTCCGGGAAGAAAAACTGTTTTTT
cdr3_aa: CSAVREEKLFF

v_call: TRBV28
clone_size: NA
d_call: NA
j_call: TRBJ2-1
cdr3_nt: TGTGCCAGCAGTTCCAGGGGGGACAACTACAATGAGCAGTTCTTC
cdr3_aa: CASSSRGDNYNEQFF

v_call: TRBV30
clone_size: few
d_call: NA
j_call: TRBJ2-7
cdr3_nt: TGTGCCTGGATAGAGACGGAGACTACCTACGAGCAGTACTTC
cdr3_aa: CAWIETETTYEQYF

v_call: TRBV11-1
clone_size: once
d_call: TRBD2
j_call: TRBJ2-1
cdr3_nt: TGTGCCAGCAGCCCAGGACTAGAGCACAATGAGCAGTTCTTC
cdr3_aa: CASSPGLEHNEQFF

v_call: TRBV5-8
clone_size: NA
d_call: TRBD1
j_call: TRBJ1-1
cdr3_nt: TGTGCCAGCAGTCGTACAGGGGGAACTGAAGCTTTCTTT
cdr3_aa: CASSRTGGTEAFF

v_call: TRBV10-3
clone_size: NA
d_call: TRBD2
j_call: TRBJ2-1
cdr3_nt: TGTGCCATCAGTAGACTAGCGGGGGGGGATTACAATGAGCAGTTCTTC
cdr3_aa: CAISRLAGGDYNEQFF

v_call: TRBV28
clone_size: once
d_call: NA
j_call: TRBJ1-1
cdr3_nt: TGTGCCAGCAGTTTCGAACACGTGAACACTGAAGCTTTCTTT
cdr3_aa: CASSFEHVNTEAFF

v_call: TRBV7-9
clone_size: NA
d_call: NA
j_call: TRBJ1-5
cdr3_nt: TGTGCCAGCACCCCTTCAGGGAGCAATCAGCCCCAGCATTTT
cdr3_aa: CASTPSGSNQPQHF

v_call: TRBV6-1
clone_size: NA
d_call: TRBD1
j_call: TRBJ1-2
cdr3_nt: TGTGCCAGCAGTGAAGCGTCGGGCGGGACAGGGATGGACTATGGCTACACCTTC
cdr3_aa: CASSEASGGTGMDYGYTF

v_call: TRBV2
clone_size: few
d_call: TRBD2
j_call: TRBJ2-2
cdr3_nt: TGTGCCAGCACGACTAGCGGGGGGGTGACCGGGGAGCTGTTTTTT
cdr3_aa: CASTTSGGVTGELFF

v_call: TRBV5-5
clone_size: NA
d_call: TRBD1
j_call: TRBJ1-5
cdr3_nt: TGTGCCAGCAGCTTGCCCGGGACAGAGCAACCCCAGCATTTT
cdr3_aa: CASSLPGTEQPQHF

v_call: TRBV2
clone_size: NA
d_call: NA
j_call: TRBJ2-3
cdr3_nt: TGTGCCAGCACTCTAGCCCCTCAACAGGATACGCAGTATTTT
cdr3_aa: CASTLAPQQDTQYF

v_call: TRBV4-2
clone_size: NA
d_call: TRBD2
j_call: TRBJ2-1
cdr3_nt: TGTGCCAGCAGCCAAGCGCGGGGGAACTCCTACAATGAGCAGTTCTTC
cdr3_aa: CASSQARGNSYNEQFF

v_call: TRBV7-3
clone_size: NA
d_call: TRBD2
j_call: TRBJ2-1
cdr3_nt: TGTGCCAGCAGCTTACCGGGGGGCAATGAGCAGTTCTTC
cdr3_aa: CASSLPGGNEQFF

v_call: TRBV4-1
clone_size: NA
d_call: TRBD1
j_call: TRBJ2-7
cdr3_nt: TGCGCCAGCAGCCTTGGACAGGGGGCCTACGAGCAGTACTTC
cdr3_aa: CASSLGQGAYEQYF

v_call: TRBV12-3/TRBV12-4
clone_size: NA
d_call: NA
j_call: TRBJ2-1
cdr3_nt: TGTGCCAGCAGCAATACAGGCCCCAGGGAGTTCTTC
cdr3_aa: CASSNTGPREFF

v_call: TRBV7-2
clone_size: NA
d_call: NA
j_call: TRBJ1-4
cdr3_nt: TGTGCCAGCAGTCCGGGATCAACTAATGAAAAACTGTTTTTT
cdr3_aa: CASSPGSTNEKLFF

v_call: TRBV7-9
clone_size: NA
d_call: TRBD1
j_call: TRBJ1-1
cdr3_nt: TGTGCCAGCAGCGCACGACCCCCGGACAGGCTCGACATGAACACTGAAGCTTTCTTT
cdr3_aa: CASSARPPDRLDMNTEAFF

v_call: TRBV28
clone_size: NA
d_call: TRBD1
j_call: TRBJ1-2
cdr3_nt: TGTGCCAGCAGGCCGGGACAGGGGTATGGCTACACCTTC
cdr3_aa: CASRPGQGYGYTF

v_call: TRBV7-9
clone_size: NA
d_call: NA
j_call: TRBJ1-3
cdr3_nt: TGTGCCAGCAGCCCTACTCCCGGACAGTCGGTGAGCGGAAACACCATATATTTT
cdr3_aa: CASSPTPGQSVSGNTIYF

v_call: TRBV9
clone_size: NA
d_call: TRBD1
j_call: TRBJ1-6
cdr3_nt: TGTGCCAGCAGCGGCAGACAGGGAAAAAACTCACCCCTCCACTTT
cdr3_aa: CASSGRQGKNSPLHF

v_call: TRBV12-3/TRBV12-4
clone_size: few
d_call: NA
j_call: TRBJ1-5
cdr3_nt: TGTGCCAGCAGTTTAGGGAGAAGTCAGCCCCAGCATTTT
cdr3_aa: CASSLGRSQPQHF

v_call: TRBV18
clone_size: NA
d_call: TRBD1
j_call: TRBJ1-2
cdr3_nt: TGTGCCAGCTCACCACGACAGGGGGCAAGGGACTATGGCTACACCTTC
cdr3_aa: CASSPRQGARDYGYTF

v_call: TRBV6-5
clone_size: few
d_call: NA
j_call: TRBJ2-7
cdr3_nt: TGTGCCAGCAGCCCCACACAGGGCCCGGGGGAGCAGTACTTC
cdr3_aa: CASSPTQGPGEQYF

v_call: TRBV24-1
clone_size: NA
d_call: TRBD2
j_call: TRBJ2-3
cdr3_nt: TGTGCCACCAGTGACCAGGGAGCGGGGGCGACAGATACGCAGTATTTT
cdr3_aa: CATSDQGAGATDTQYF

v_call: TRBV28
clone_size: NA
d_call: NA
j_call: TRBJ1-2
cdr3_nt: TGTGCCAGCAGTGACGGGGTAACTAACTATGGCTACACCTTC
cdr3_aa: CASSDGVTNYGYTF

v_call: TRBV19
clone_size: once
d_call: TRBD1
j_call: TRBJ1-1
cdr3_nt: TGTGCCAGTAGCGACAGGGGGCGGACTGAAGCTTTCTTT
cdr3_aa: CASSDRGRTEAFF

v_call: TRBV24-1
clone_size: NA
d_call: TRBD2
j_call: TRBJ2-2
cdr3_nt: TGTGCCACCAGTGAGAATTGGGGGGGAACCTTAAACACCGGGGAGCTGTTTTTT
cdr3_aa: CATSENWGGTLNTGELFF

v_call: TRBV14
clone_size: NA
d_call: NA
j_call: TRBJ1-4
cdr3_nt: TGTGCCAGCAGCAGGACAGTGAATGAAAAACTGTTTTTT
cdr3_aa: CASSRTVNEKLFF

v_call: TRBV28
clone_size: NA
d_call: NA
j_call: TRBJ1-2
cdr3_nt: TGTGCCAGCGCCACTCTCGACTATGGCTACACCTTC
cdr3_aa: CASATLDYGYTF

v_call: TRBV18
clone_size: NA
d_call: NA
j_call: TRBJ2-7
cdr3_nt: TGTGCCAGCTCACCTGCGGCAGGGGCCGAGCAGTACTTC
cdr3_aa: CASSPAAGAEQYF

v_call: TRBV11-2
clone_size: NA
d_call: NA
j_call: TRBJ2-2
cdr3_nt: TGTGCCAGCAGCTTCCGTCAGGGGCACACCGGGGAGCTGTTTTTT
cdr3_aa: CASSFRQGHTGELFF

v_call: TRBV2
clone_size: NA
d_call: TRBD1
j_call: TRBJ2-1
cdr3_nt: TGTGCCAGCAGTTGGACAGGGATCGATCGTGAGTTCTTC
cdr3_aa: CASSWTGIDREFF

v_call: TRBV5-1
clone_size: NA
d_call: TRBD1
j_call: TRBJ1-4
cdr3_nt: TGCGCCAGCAGCTCAAATACAGGGGGTAATGAAAAACTGTTTTTT
cdr3_aa: CASSSNTGGNEKLFF

v_call: TRBV5-1
clone_size: few
d_call: TRBD1
j_call: TRBJ1-1
cdr3_nt: TGCGCCAGCTCTACTGGACAGGGGGGCACTGAAGCTTTCTTT
cdr3_aa: CASSTGQGGTEAFF

v_call: TRBV7-9
clone_size: NA
d_call: TRBD1
j_call: TRBJ2-7
cdr3_nt: TGTGCCAGCAGGCGACAGGGAATAGAGGAGCAGTACTTC
cdr3_aa: CASRRQGIEEQYF

v_call: TRBV29-1
clone_size: NA
d_call: TRBD2
j_call: TRBJ2-1
cdr3_nt: TGCAGCGTGCGGGGGACCTACAATGAGCAGTTCTTC
cdr3_aa: CSVRGTYNEQFF

v_call: TRBV9
clone_size: NA
d_call: TRBD2
j_call: TRBJ2-1
cdr3_nt: TGTGCCAGCAGCGTAAGTCCCGCGGGGGGGAAGGATGAGCAGTTCTTC
cdr3_aa: CASSVSPAGGKDEQFF

v_call: TRBV4-1
clone_size: NA
d_call: NA
j_call: TRBJ2-3
cdr3_nt: TGCGCCAGCAGCCAAGATAGCGGAAGGGGCACAGATACGCAGTATTTT
cdr3_aa: CASSQDSGRGTDTQYF